The rows below give T cell receptor beta chains drawn from one sample of a study of response to subunit inactivated influenza vaccine. A single record per CDR3 protein comes from TCRdb applying MiXCR to the RT-PCR reads. The data show around 480,000 distinct CDR3 sequences, about 17% seen once. The starting material was CD4+ T cells sorted from PBMCs, obtained 23 months after vaccination. All receptors come from a man aged 45 to 70 who received an inactivated influenza vaccine. Both conserved end residues are part of each CDR3. Each record gives: V gene, J gene, CDR3 protein.

>TRBV28|TRBJ2-7
CASSLPRFGEQYF
>TRBV20-1|TRBJ2-5
CSAPSSGGETQYF
>TRBV20-1|TRBJ2-3
CSARPGQANVGTDTQYF
>TRBV7-9|TRBJ1-1
CASSLEYGRTEAFF
>TRBV5-5|TRBJ1-6
CASGRDIYNSPLHF
>TRBV20-1|TRBJ2-1
CSASGTGTNNEQFF
>TRBV20-1|TRBJ1-1
CSAREAGSSLEAFF
>TRBV6-2/TRBV6-3|TRBJ2-7
CASSRATSGIVTYEQYF
>TRBV3-1|TRBJ2-1
CASSQGTRYNEQFF
>TRBV5-6|TRBJ2-7
CASSLMGTYEQYF
>TRBV5-1|TRBJ1-2
CASSLEAGRGYTF
>TRBV14|TRBJ1-1
CASSPDRAGTEAFF
>TRBV28|TRBJ1-5
CASSLRDSNQPQHF
>TRBV6-1|TRBJ1-6
CASSPTGVNSPLHF
>TRBV28|TRBJ2-3
CASSLSYTQYF
>TRBV11-2|TRBJ2-1
CASSLERTSHIEQFF